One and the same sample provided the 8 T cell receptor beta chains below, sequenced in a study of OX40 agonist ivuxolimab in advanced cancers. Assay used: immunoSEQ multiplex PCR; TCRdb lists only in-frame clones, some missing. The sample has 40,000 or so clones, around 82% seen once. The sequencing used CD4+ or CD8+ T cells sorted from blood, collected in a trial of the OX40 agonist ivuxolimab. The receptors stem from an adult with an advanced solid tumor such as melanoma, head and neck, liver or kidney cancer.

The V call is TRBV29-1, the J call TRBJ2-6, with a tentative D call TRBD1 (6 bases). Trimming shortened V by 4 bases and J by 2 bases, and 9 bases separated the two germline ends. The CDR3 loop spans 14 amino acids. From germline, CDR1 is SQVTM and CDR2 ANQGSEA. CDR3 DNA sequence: TGCAGCGTTGCACAGGGAACTGGGGCCAACGTCCTGACTTTC. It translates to CSVAQGTGANVLTF.

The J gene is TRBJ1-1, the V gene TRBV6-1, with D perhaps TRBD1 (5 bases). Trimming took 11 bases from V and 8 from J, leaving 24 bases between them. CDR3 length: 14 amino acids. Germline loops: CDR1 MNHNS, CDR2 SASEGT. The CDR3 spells CAHARGMGGEEAFF. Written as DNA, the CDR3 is TGTGCCCATGCGCGCGGTATGGGGGGGGAAGAAGCTTTCTTT.

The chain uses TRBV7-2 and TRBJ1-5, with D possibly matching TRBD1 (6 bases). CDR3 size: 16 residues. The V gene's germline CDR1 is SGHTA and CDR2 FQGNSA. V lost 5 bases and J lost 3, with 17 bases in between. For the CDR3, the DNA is TGTGCCAGCAGCAGGAGGGGGACCAAGGCCAATCAGCCCCAGCATTTT. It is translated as CASSRRGTKANQPQHF.

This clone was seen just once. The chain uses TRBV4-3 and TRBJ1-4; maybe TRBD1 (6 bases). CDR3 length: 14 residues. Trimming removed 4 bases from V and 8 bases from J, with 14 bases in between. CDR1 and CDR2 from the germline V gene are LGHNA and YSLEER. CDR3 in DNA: TGCGCCAGCAGCCTCGAACAGGGTTACGAAAAACTGTTTTTT. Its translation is CASSLEQGYEKLFF.

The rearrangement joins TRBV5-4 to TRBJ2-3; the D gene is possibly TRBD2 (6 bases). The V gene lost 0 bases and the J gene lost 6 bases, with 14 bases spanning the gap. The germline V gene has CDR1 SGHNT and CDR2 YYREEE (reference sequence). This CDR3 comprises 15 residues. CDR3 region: CASSLDGGMGDTQYF. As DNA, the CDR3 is TGTGCCAGCAGCTTGGACGGCGGGATGGGGGATACGCAGTATTTT.

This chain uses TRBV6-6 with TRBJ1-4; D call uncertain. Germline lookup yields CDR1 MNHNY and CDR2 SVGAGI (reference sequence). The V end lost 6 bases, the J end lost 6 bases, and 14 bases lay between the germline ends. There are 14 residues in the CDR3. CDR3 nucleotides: TGTGCCAGCAGAGCTCCCCGGGAAGATGAAAAACTGTTTTTT. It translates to CASRAPREDEKLFF.

CDR3 bases: TGTGCCAGTAGTACCCCTAGGGGGACTGGGGCCAACGTCCTGACTTTC. The encoded protein is CASSTPRGTGANVLTF. The chain couples TRBV19 to TRBJ2-6; D is perhaps TRBD1 (6 bases). This CDR3 has 16 residues. Germline CDR1 reads LNHDA; CDR2 reads SQIVND (reference sequence). The germline V and J ends were trimmed by 4 bases and 2 bases, with 12 bases remaining between them.

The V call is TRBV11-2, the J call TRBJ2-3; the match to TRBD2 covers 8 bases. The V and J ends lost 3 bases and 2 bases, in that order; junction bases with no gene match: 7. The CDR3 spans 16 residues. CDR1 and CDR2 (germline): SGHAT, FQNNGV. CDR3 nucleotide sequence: TGTGCCAGCAGCTTTATCGGGAGGGGTGACACAGATACGCAGTATTTT. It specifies CASSFIGRGDTDTQYF.